This T cell receptor (beta chain) was sequenced in a study of blood T cell repertoires in COVID-19. Study-wide context: From the United States, Italy and Spain came samples of acute and convalescent COVID-19. From T cells, B-cell-depleted T cells, or PBMCs came the material, which was cDNA or gDNA.

V lost 6 bases, J lost 7 bases, and 11 bases stayed unmatched. Germline CDR1 reads MNHEY; CDR2 reads SVGAGI. This CDR3 has 14 residues. Authors' methods: Amplification of reference gene primers provided the estimated nucleated cell counts. Produced via immunoSEQ multiplex PCR; TCRdb's table is partial and in-frame only. V and J calls plus clone size are reproduced from that table; the DNA served to infer D and trimming. Of around 160,000 clones detected, around 81% appear once; the ten largest clones hold 10% to 15%. The chain recombines TRBV6-5 with TRBJ1-2; 7 bases match TRBD1. This clonotype was sampled from a man aged 60-69 years with active or convalescent COVID-19. The specimen sequenced was peripheral blood. CDR3 DNA sequence: TGTGCCAGCAGCGGAACAGGGGAACGAGGTGGCTACACCTTC. As protein: CASSGTGERGGYTF.